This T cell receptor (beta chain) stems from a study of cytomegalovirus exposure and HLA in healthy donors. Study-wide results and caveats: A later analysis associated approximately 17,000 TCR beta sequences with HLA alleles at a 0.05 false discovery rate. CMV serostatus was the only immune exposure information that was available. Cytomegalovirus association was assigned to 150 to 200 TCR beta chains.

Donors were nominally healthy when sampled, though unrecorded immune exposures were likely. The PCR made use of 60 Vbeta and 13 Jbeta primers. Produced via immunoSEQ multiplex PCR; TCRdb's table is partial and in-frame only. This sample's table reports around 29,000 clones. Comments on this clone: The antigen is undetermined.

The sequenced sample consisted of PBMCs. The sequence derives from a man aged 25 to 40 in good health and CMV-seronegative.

The DNA for the CDR3 is TGTGCCAGCAGCCCAGGGACTAGCGGGAGGGCCGGCACCGGGGAGCTGTTTTTT. Its translation is CASSPGTSGRAGTGELFF. This chain joins TRBV5-4 and TRBJ2-2; 16 bases match TRBD2. With V trimmed by 4 bases and J by 4 bases, 7 bases remained unmatched. This CDR3 has 18 residues. CDR1 is SGHNT and CDR2 is YYREEE in the germline V gene (reference sequence). Variable domain in full (rest from reference TRBV5-4 and TRBJ2-2): ETGVTQSPTHLIKTRGQQVTLRCSSQSGHNTVSWYQQALGQGPQFIFQYYREEENGRGNFPPRFSGLQFPNYSSELNVNALELDDSALYLCASSPGTSGRAGTGELFFGEGSRLTVL.